The source of this T cell receptor beta chain is a study of T-cell memory formation after mild COVID-19. Notes on the study in general: A second wave expanding day 15 to 37 was CD4+-biased; contracting clones were balanced. Proof of SARS-CoV-2 specificity was absent for the second-wave clones that crested on day 37. For contracting clones, CD4+ ones sat mainly in CM and EM, CD8+ in EMRA.

TCRdb processed the 5' RACE reads anew with MiXCR; each CDR3 protein has one entry. The sample has roughly 600,000 distinct CDR3 sequences; over 15% are singletons. In the case of this clonotype: No antigen is known for it.

The germline V gene encodes CDR1 MNHNS and CDR2 SASEGT. CDR3 size: 15 residues. V shed 10 bases and J shed 5 bases, with 21 bases lying between them. This TCR came from an adult woman who had mild COVID-19 (a few samples of this study predate the infection). Cell type and time point are not known. Sequenced sample: PBMCs or a T cell subset sorted from them (not recorded which). V and J are TRBV6-1 and TRBJ2-1; D may correspond to TRBD1 or TRBD2 (6 bases each). The CDR3 protein is CATPFGGEGHNEQFF. Written as DNA, the CDR3 is TGTGCCACCCCCTTCGGGGGCGAGGGTCACAATGAGCAGTTCTTC.